These 30 T cell receptor beta chains were all obtained from the same sample, sequenced in a study of OX40 agonist ivuxolimab in advanced cancers. The protocol was immunoSEQ multiplex PCR, while the TCRdb copy is restricted to in-frame clones and leaves out a portion. The data show approximately 70,000 clones, 94% seen once. Sequenced here: CD4+ or CD8+ T cells sorted from blood, sampled in a trial of the OX40 agonist ivuxolimab. The receptors here all came from an adult with an advanced solid tumor such as melanoma, head and neck, liver or kidney cancer.

The chain joins TRBV4-1 to TRBJ1-1, with D unclear. The CDR3 loop spans 13 amino acids. Germline V gives CDR1 MGHRA, CDR2 YSYEKL. Trimming stripped 3 bases from V and 2 bases from J, with 7 bases between. CDR3 nucleotide sequence: TGCGCCAGCAGCCAGGGAACCAACACTGAAGCTTTCTTT. Translating it yields CASSQGTNTEAFF.

The chain carries TRBV15 and TRBJ2-5, with TRBD1 matching 7 bases. This CDR3 is 15 amino acids long. Germline V lookup: CDR1 LNHNV, CDR2 YYDKDF (reference sequence). The V gene end was trimmed by 5 bases and the J gene end by 4 bases; junction bases not matched to a gene: 10. This CDR3 is CATSPRVRGPETQYF. The CDR3 DNA is TGTGCCACCAGCCCACGGGTTAGGGGGCCAGAGACCCAGTACTTC.

This clone has only one observation. The chain carries TRBV28 and TRBJ2-6; TRBD1 is a possible D gene (5 bases). Trimming removed 5 bases from V and 0 bases from J, with 11 bases in between. The CDR3 is made up of 16 amino acids. Germline V lookup: CDR1 MDHEN, CDR2 SYDVKM. CDR3 protein: CASSVAGFSGANVLTF. For the CDR3, the DNA is TGTGCCAGCAGTGTAGCAGGGTTCTCTGGGGCCAACGTCCTGACTTTC.

V is TRBV9 and J is TRBJ2-7; D gene unclear. Per the germline V gene, CDR1 is SGDLS and CDR2 is YYNGEE. This CDR3 comprises 13 residues. Trimming cost V 4 bases and J 9 bases, with 17 bases left between them. The CDR3 DNA reads as TGTGCCAGCAGCCCCACTGCGAGGACGGCGCAGTACTTC. As protein: CASSPTARTAQYF.

The chain has TRBV29-1 and TRBJ2-7; D ambiguous. The germline CDR1 and CDR2 sequences are SQVTM and ANQGSEA. The V and J ends lost 5 bases and 1 base respectively, with 15 bases between them. This CDR3 comprises 14 residues. The DNA of the CDR3 is TGCAGCGTTTTAGTGGCGACCACTTCCTACGAGCAGTACTTC. Residues: CSVLVATTSYEQYF.

The V and J genes are TRBV14 and TRBJ2-7; the match to TRBD2 covers 7 bases. This CDR3 has 15 residues. After removal of 1 base from V and 6 bases from J, the junction contained 9 bases not matched to a gene. CDR1 is SGHDN, CDR2 FVKESK, per germline. CDR3 DNA: TGTGCCAGCAGCCAAGCCCAGGGAGGGTCTGGCGAGCAGTACTTC. Residues: CASSQAQGGSGEQYF.

The J gene is TRBJ2-1, the V gene TRBV4-1, with 12 positions matching TRBD2. After removal of 2 bases from V and 8 bases from J, the junction contained 7 bases not matched to a gene. The CDR3 loop spans 16 amino acids. The germline V gene has CDR1 MGHRA and CDR2 YSYEKL. This CDR3 reads CASSQRPSGGADEQFF. CDR3 sequence (DNA): TGCGCCAGCAGCCAACGCCCTAGCGGGGGGGCCGATGAGCAGTTCTTC.

CDR3 sequence (DNA): TGTGCCAGCAGCTTGGGTCCGTCCTACGAGCAGTACTTC. Its translation is CASSLGPSYEQYF. The V and J genes are TRBV7-8 and TRBJ2-7; D unclear. This CDR3 has 13 amino acids. V lost 3 bases, J lost 1 base, and 7 bases lay in between. Germline lookup yields CDR1 SGHVS and CDR2 FQNEAQ.

The rearrangement joins TRBV28 to TRBJ2-2; 7 bases agree with TRBD2. The V gene's germline CDR1 is MDHEN and CDR2 SYDVKM. This CDR3 region has 15 residues. V shed 2 bases and J 5 bases; nucleotides not matched to a gene: 5. The CDR3 protein is CASSLRAGETGELFF. The CDR3, as DNA: TGTGCCAGCAGTTTAAGGGCGGGAGAAACCGGGGAGCTGTTTTTT.

This sequence joins TRBV27 and TRBJ1-4; D gene ambiguous. V dropped 2 bases and J dropped 4 bases, with 8 bases sitting between them. The germline V gene encodes CDR1 MNHEY and CDR2 SMNVEV (reference sequence). CDR3 length equals 14 residues. The CDR3 region has the DNA TGTGCCAGCAGTTTAGGGCAGCATAATGAAAAACTGTTTTTT. Translation gives CASSLGQHNEKLFF.

The V call is TRBV19, the J call TRBJ2-1; D is ambiguous. Germline-derived CDR1 and CDR2 are LNHDA and SQIVND (reference sequence). With 4 bases removed from V and 4 bases from J, the gap between germline ends came to 14 bases. The CDR3 consists of 15 residues. The CDR3 nucleotides read TGTGCCAGTAGTACCCTGGACCCGGCTTACAATGAGCAGTTCTTC. This translates into CASSTLDPAYNEQFF. The full variable domain, rest sourced from reference TRBV19 and TRBJ2-1, is DGGITQSPKYLFRKEGQNVTLSCEQNLNHDAMYWYRQDPGQGLRLIYYSQIVNDFQKGDIAEGYSVSREKKESFPLTVTSAQKNPTAFYLCASSTLDPAYNEQFFGPGTRLTVL.

This clone occurred once. The chain couples TRBV6-1 to TRBJ2-1; tentatively, D is TRBD1 or TRBD2 (6 bases each). From germline, CDR1 is MNHNS and CDR2 SASEGT. The V end was cut by 0 bases, the J end by 8 bases, with 17 bases between. There are 16 residues in the CDR3. The CDR3 region has the DNA TGTGCCAGCAGTGAAGCCGGGGGCCTTAGTTTGGATGAGCAGTTCTTC. Its translation is CASSEAGGLSLDEQFF.

The chain joins TRBV5-8 to TRBJ2-2; 9 positions match TRBD1. The CDR3 extends over 16 amino acids. V was clipped by 4 bases and J by 4 bases; unmatched bases: 8. CDR1 is SGHTS and CDR2 is YDEGEE in the germline V gene. Written as DNA, the CDR3 is TGTGCCAGCAGCCCGGGACAGGGCTGGGCCACCGGGGAGCTGTTTTTT. Its protein is CASSPGQGWATGELFF.

The rearrangement links TRBV4-3 to TRBJ2-5; D is unclear. The J call is uncertain, as TRBJ2-7 better fits the DNA end. Germline V gives CDR1 LGHNA, CDR2 YSLEER. CDR3 size: 15 residues. CDR3 sequence: CASSQEQRKFYEQYF. The CDR3 nucleotides are TGCGCCAGCAGCCAAGAACAGCGCAAGTTCTACGAGCAGTACTTC.

The chain has TRBV6-5 and TRBJ2-2, with 9 bases identical to TRBD2. CDR1 is MNHEY and CDR2 is SVGAGI in the germline V gene. The trim removed 0 bases at V and 5 bases at J, leaving 4 bases unmatched. This CDR3 comprises 16 residues. The DNA of the CDR3 is TGTGCCAGCAGTTACTCCGCGGGAGGGCCGACCGGGGAGCTGTTTTTT. This sequence encodes CASSYSAGGPTGELFF.

J is TRBJ2-7 and V is TRBV5-6; D perhaps matches TRBD1 (5 bases). With 0 bases removed from V and 0 bases from J, the gap between germline ends came to 7 bases. CDR3 length: 14 amino acids. Germline CDR1 is SGHDT and CDR2 is YYEEEE. CDR3 bases: TGTGCCAGCAGCTTGGGGGGCTTCTCCTACGAGCAGTACTTC. Translation: CASSLGGFSYEQYF.

The rearrangement uses TRBV29-1 and TRBJ2-7, with a weak D call TRBD2 (6 bases). V was shortened by 7 bases and J by 3 bases, with 25 bases between the two germline ends. CDR3 length: 16 amino acids. Germline-derived CDR1 and CDR2 are SQVTM and ANQGSEA. The CDR3 coding sequence is TGCAGCGCCGGGCAGGGCGCGCGCGTGGGACTCTACGAGCAGTACTTC. Residues: CSAGQGARVGLYEQYF.

The chain recombines TRBV19 with TRBJ2-5; TRBD2 might be the D (5 bases). The CDR3 extends over 13 amino acids. Trimming took off 2 bases at V and 5 bases at J, with 9 bases between the two ends. CDR1 and CDR2 (germline): LNHDA, SQIVND (reference sequence). CDR3 bases: TGTGCCAGTAGTATATACAGCGGTGAGACCCAGTACTTC. Translation gives CASSIYSGETQYF.

The chain has TRBV5-6 and TRBJ2-5; D might be TRBD1 (5 bases). The CDR3 is 12 residues long. The germline V gene has CDR1 SGHDT and CDR2 YYEEEE. V dropped 4 bases and J dropped 5 bases, with 9 bases sitting between them. The CDR3 DNA is TGTGCCAGCAGCATTAAGGGGGAGACCCAGTACTTC. Translated, it gives CASSIKGETQYF.

The rearrangement links TRBV19 to TRBJ1-1; unclear D gene. CDR3 length: 14 residues. Germline V gene sequence: CDR1 LNHDA, CDR2 SQIVND (reference sequence). The V end lost 1 base, the J end lost 4 bases, and 10 bases lay between the germline ends. The CDR3 sequence: CASSIGPQVTEAFF. DNA of the CDR3: TGTGCCAGTAGTATAGGGCCCCAAGTCACTGAAGCTTTCTTT.

The CDR3 sequence is CASSLPHQPQHF. The CDR3 nucleotides read TGTGCCAGCAGCTTACCCCATCAGCCCCAGCATTTT. The chain combines TRBV7-9 with TRBJ1-5; no definite D call. CDR1 is SEHNR and CDR2 is FQNEAQ in the germline V gene (reference sequence). The germline V and J ends were trimmed by 2 bases and 5 bases, with 4 bases remaining between them. This CDR3 region has 12 residues.

A remark on this clone: The junction departs from germline at one end; a sequencing error may be responsible. This rearrangement joins TRBV7-9 to TRBJ2-7; no firm D call. This CDR3 has 12 residues. Germline CDR1 reads SEHNR; CDR2 reads FQNEAQ (reference sequence). The CDR3 loop is CASRLGSYEQYF. The CDR3 DNA follows: TGTGCCAGCCGCTTGGGCTCCTACGAGCAGTACTTC.

V and J are TRBV4-1 and TRBJ1-2; 8 bases align to TRBD1. CDR1 MGHRA and CDR2 YSYEKL come from the germline V gene. With 4 bases clipped from V and 4 bases from J, the junction kept 5 bases outside the gene matches. CDR3 size: 14 residues. CDR3 nucleotide sequence: TGCGCCAGCAGCCTTCCGACAGGGGTCTATGGCTACACCTTC. The encoded protein is CASSLPTGVYGYTF.

The chain uses TRBV9 and TRBJ1-5; D not resolved. CDR3 length equals 13 residues. Germline V gene data show CDR1 as SGDLS and CDR2 as YYNGEE. Trimming removed 2 bases from V and 0 bases from J, with 3 bases in between. The CDR3 here is CASSVGSNQPQHF. Here the CDR3 DNA reads TGTGCCAGCAGCGTGGGTAGCAATCAGCCCCAGCATTTT.

The chain links TRBV4-1 to TRBJ2-5; the D is unclear. CDR3 length: 15 residues. Germline lookup yields CDR1 MGHRA and CDR2 YSYEKL. The ends were cut back, 0 bases at V and 3 bases at J, with 11 bases in the middle. This CDR3 is CASSQDVSEEETQYF. In DNA form, the CDR3 reads TGCGCCAGCAGCCAAGACGTAAGCGAGGAAGAGACCCAGTACTTC.

Only one count was recorded for this clone. This chain uses TRBV4-1 with TRBJ1-2; D unresolved. The CDR3 covers 13 residues. The germline V gene has CDR1 MGHRA and CDR2 YSYEKL. V shed 0 bases and J shed 6 bases, with 8 bases lying between them. The CDR3 is CASSQERKHGYTF. The CDR3 DNA follows: TGCGCCAGCAGCCAAGAGAGAAAACATGGCTACACCTTC.

The chain recombines TRBV9 with TRBJ1-1; D perhaps matches TRBD1 (6 bases). Trimming pared 0 bases from V and 3 bases from J, leaving 12 bases between. The CDR3 loop spans 15 amino acids. Looked up from germline, CDR1 is SGDLS and CDR2 is YYNGEE. The CDR3 here is CASSVVGTSYTEAFF. The CDR3 coding sequence is TGTGCCAGCAGCGTAGTAGGGACATCCTACACTGAAGCTTTCTTT.

J is TRBJ1-1 and V is TRBV9, with D possibly being TRBD1 (5 bases). With 0 bases removed from V and 4 bases from J, the gap between germline ends came to 13 bases. This CDR3 spans 15 amino acids. CDR1 SGDLS and CDR2 YYNGEE come from the germline V gene. The CDR3: CASSVVVGTGTEAFF. The DNA for the CDR3 is TGTGCCAGCAGCGTAGTAGTAGGGACCGGCACTGAAGCTTTCTTT.

This chain connects TRBV4-3 to TRBJ2-1, with 8 bases identical to TRBD2. The ends lost 0 bases at V and 8 bases at J; junction bases unmatched: 15. Germline CDR1 reads LGHNA; CDR2 reads YSLEER. This CDR3 spans 18 amino acids. The CDR3 loop is CASSQEGISGSDYDEQFF. The CDR3 nucleotides read TGCGCCAGCAGCCAAGAAGGAATCAGCGGGAGTGATTACGATGAGCAGTTCTTC.

This CDR3 is CASRGRALNQPQHF. CDR3 coding DNA: TGTGCCAGCAGAGGCAGGGCCCTCAATCAGCCCCAGCATTTT. The V gene is TRBV27, the J gene TRBJ1-5, with D tentatively TRBD1 (5 bases). The CDR3 covers 14 residues. V gave up 6 bases and J gave up 3 bases, with 12 bases separating them. Per the germline V gene, CDR1 is MNHEY and CDR2 is SMNVEV (reference sequence).